This TCR beta chain emerged from a study of human T cells and chemical hapten exposure. About the research overall: After 6 days, upper back 0.01% DPC patch tests were scored.

What the library attached to individual cDNA molecules were unique molecular identifiers. MiXCR was run by TCRdb on the RACE reads, yielding one entry per CDR3 protein. The sample lists just over 350,000 distinct CDR3 sequences; under 6.5% were seen once. The study, taken as a whole, reports: Expanded TCRs clustered into significantly more large CDR3 similarity groups than controls, the analysis revealed.

The V end lost 1 base, the J end lost 8 bases, and 10 bases lay between the germline ends. CDR3 length: 13 residues. Germline V lookup: CDR1 SGHRS, CDR2 YFSETQ. Time point given: patch test 2, 6 weeks after DPC sensitization. Documented treatment: therapeutic diphenylcyclopropenone sensitization with weekly scalp DPC. Donors, patients with alopecia ranging from 18 to 70 years old and judged suitable for DPC, provided samples. Note on this clonotype: The antigen is undetermined.

This sequence was found in a woman under 30 with alopecia areata. Some clones in this sample may be carry-over from other donors' samples. Sequences were derived from whole blood, sampled in connection with sensitization to the hapten diphenylcyclopropenone (DPC). The rearrangement joins TRBV5-1 to TRBJ2-1; D may match TRBD1 or TRBD2 (6 bases each). In DNA, the CDR3 is TGCGCCAGCAGCTTGCTAAGGGGGGATGAGCAGTTCTTC. Translating gives CASSLLRGDEQFF.